These 8 T cell receptor beta chains share one sample of origin, sequenced in a study of cytomegalovirus exposure and HLA in healthy donors. Amplification used 60 Vbeta primers and 13 Jbeta primers. Produced via immunoSEQ multiplex PCR; TCRdb's table is partial and in-frame only. The table has around 120,000 clones, 65% to 85% seen once. Sequencing input: PBMCs. All receptors derive from a man in his fifties in good health and CMV-seronegative.

V and J are TRBV4-3 and TRBJ2-1, with TRBD1 matching 8 bases. Germline-derived CDR1 and CDR2 are LGHNA and YSLEER. The CDR3 length is 17 residues. Trimming took 0 bases from V and 0 from J; bases not matched to a gene: 4. CDR3 sequence reads: CASSQDRTGGSYNEQFF. The CDR3, as DNA: TGCGCCAGCAGCCAAGATCGCACAGGGGGCTCCTACAATGAGCAGTTCTTC.

Note on this clone: At the DNA level, this CDR3 is encoded by other sequences in the same sample as well. DNA for the CDR3: TGCGCCAGCAGCTTGGCAGGGGGAACAGATACGCAGTATTTT. Protein: CASSLAGGTDTQYF. This chain connects TRBV5-1 to TRBJ2-3; 7 bases map to TRBD1. V was clipped by 0 bases and J by 3 bases; unmatched bases: 1. The CDR3 consists of 14 residues. Germline V gene sequence: CDR1 SGHRS, CDR2 YFSETQ.

The chain joins TRBV5-1 to TRBJ2-5; D is possibly TRBD1 (6 bases). This CDR3 has 16 residues. CDR1 is SGHRS and CDR2 is YFSETQ in the germline V gene. With 5 bases removed from V and 11 bases from J, the gap between germline ends came to 28 bases. The CDR3 spells CASSFNPPTGFDEQYF. As DNA, the CDR3 is TGCGCCAGCAGTTTTAACCCCCCGACAGGCTTCGATGAGCAGTACTTC. The entire variable domain, with the rest obtained from reference TRBV5-1 and TRBJ2-5, is as follows: KAGVTQTPRYLIKTRGQQVTLSCSPISGHRSVSWYQQTPGQGLQFLFEYFSETQRNKGNFPGRFSGRQFSNSRSEMNVSTLELGDSALYLCASSFNPPTGFDEQYFGPGTRLLVL.

The chain recombines TRBV4-3 with TRBJ2-3; D perhaps matches TRBD1 (5 bases). Germline-derived CDR1 and CDR2 are LGHNA and YSLEER. The CDR3 has 14 residues. The ends were cut back, 3 bases at V and 5 bases at J, with 12 bases in the middle. In DNA, the CDR3 is TGCGCCAGCAGCCACAACCTACAGGAAGATACGCAGTATTTT. It yields the protein CASSHNLQEDTQYF.

The rearrangement joins TRBV19 to TRBJ1-5, with D possibly matching TRBD1 (5 bases). In germline, CDR1 is LNHDA, CDR2 SQIVND (reference sequence). Trimming removed 7 bases at V and 2 bases at J, with 18 bases between. The CDR3 length is 16 residues. The CDR3 protein is CASTNLAGMRNQPQHF. CDR3 nucleotide sequence: TGTGCCAGTACCAATTTGGCAGGGATGCGCAATCAGCCCCAGCATTTT.

The chain couples TRBV30 to TRBJ1-3; D gene unclear. The CDR3 runs to 16 residues. Germline assignment: CDR1 GTSNPN and CDR2 SVGIG (reference sequence). Trimming cost V 0 bases and J 3 bases, with 15 bases left between them. The CDR3 nucleotides are TGTGCCTGGAGTGTACTGAGAAGGCTAGATGGAAACACCATATATTTT. Encoded protein: CAWSVLRRLDGNTIYF. Full variable domain (missing parts from reference TRBV30 and TRBJ1-3): SQTIHQWPATLVQPVGSPLSLECTVEGTSNPNLYWYRQAAGRGLQLLFYSVGIGQISSEVPQNLSASRPQDRQFILSSKKLLLSDSGFYLCAWSVLRRLDGNTIYFGEGSWLTVV.

The chain couples TRBV28 to TRBJ1-5; unclear D gene. The CDR3 sequence is 15 residues long. The germline gives CDR1 MDHEN, CDR2 SYDVKM. The V and J ends lost 6 bases and 5 bases respectively, with 17 bases between them. The CDR3 nucleotides are TGTGCCAGCAGCCCCCGGGTGATAATGCATCAGCCCCAGCATTTT. Amino acid sequence: CASSPRVIMHQPQHF.

The rearrangement joins TRBV28 to TRBJ2-5, with D possibly being TRBD1 (5 bases). Matching the DNA end better, TRBJ2-7 makes the J call doubtful. The CDR3 is 14 amino acids. From germline, CDR1 is MDHEN and CDR2 SYDVKM. The CDR3 protein is CASSLRQGSYEQYF. CDR3 sequence (DNA): TGTGCCAGCAGTTTACGGCAGGGTTCCTACGAGCAGTACTTC.